This T cell receptor beta chain originates from a study of HIV-infected patients and healthy controls. Study information: Total CDR3 counts per chain did not differ significantly between patients and controls.

Whole blood was used without fractionation, so all unsorted peripheral T cells were included. From germline, CDR1 is SNHLY and CDR2 FYNNEI. V lost 4 bases, J lost 7 bases, and 14 bases lay in between. This CDR3 is 14 amino acids long. About 450 ng RNA was reverse transcribed with alpha and beta constant-region primers. Using multiplexing indices, alpha and beta chain libraries were generated apart by chain-specific third strand synthesis. Via MiXCR, TCRdb re-called the 5' RACE reads, giving one row per CDR3 protein. The data show under 4,000 distinct CDR3 sequences, roughly 20% seen once. Points on this clonotype: What it recognizes is unknown.

Study results and limitations: The diversity differences were not explained by slight age and sex differences between study cohorts.

The sequence was collected from an adult with HIV infection. Sequencing was performed on blood, taken before antiretroviral therapy. The chain combines TRBV2 with TRBJ1-5; D is undetermined. The CDR3 nucleotides are TGTGCCAGCAGTGCCCCTTTTAACATCCAGCCCCAGCATTTT. This encodes CASSAPFNIQPQHF.